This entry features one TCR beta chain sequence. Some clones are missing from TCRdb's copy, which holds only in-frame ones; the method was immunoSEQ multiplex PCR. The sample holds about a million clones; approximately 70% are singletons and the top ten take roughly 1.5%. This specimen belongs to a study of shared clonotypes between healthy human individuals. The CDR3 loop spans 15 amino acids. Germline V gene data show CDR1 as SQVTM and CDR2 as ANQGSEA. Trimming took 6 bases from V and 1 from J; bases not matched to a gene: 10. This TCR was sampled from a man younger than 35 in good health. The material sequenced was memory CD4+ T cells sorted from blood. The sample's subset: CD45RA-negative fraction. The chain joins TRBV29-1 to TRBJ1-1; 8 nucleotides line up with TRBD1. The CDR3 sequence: CSVRGQYVRNTEAFF. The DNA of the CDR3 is TGCAGCGTCAGGGGGCAGTACGTAAGGAACACTGAAGCTTTCTTT.